These 17 T cell receptor beta chains share one sample of origin, sequenced in a study of T cell responses to AZD1222 COVID-19 vaccine. TCRdb's copy holds only in-frame clones and misses some; the assay was immunoSEQ multiplex PCR. The table lists over 100,000 clones, 80% to 90% of them singletons. The sequencing used peripheral blood, collected on day 0 of AZD1222 vaccination. The source is an adult in good health.

This clone was observed once. The rearrangement uses TRBV28 and TRBJ1-1; D gene ambiguous. Germline V CDR1 and CDR2: MDHEN, SYDVKM. The ends were cut back, 6 bases at V and 1 base at J, with 12 bases in the middle. The CDR3 consists of 14 residues. CDR3 DNA: TGTGCCAGCAGACCTTTTGTAGAGAACACTGAAGCTTTCTTT. As protein: CASRPFVENTEAFF.

The rearrangement links TRBV20-1 to TRBJ2-1; D remains unclear. The CDR3 sequence is 11 residues long. Germline-derived CDR1 and CDR2 are DFQATT and SNEGSKA (reference sequence). The CDR3: CRCSEVDEQFF. CDR3 DNA: TGCAGGTGCTCCGAAGTCGATGAGCAGTTCTTC.

This clone has more than one count but fewer than ten. J is TRBJ2-7 and V is TRBV2; either TRBD1 or TRBD2 may fit D (5 bases each). Germline lookup yields CDR1 SNHLY and CDR2 FYNNEI. V lost 5 bases, J lost 6 bases, and 14 bases lay in between. CDR3 length: 13 amino acids. This CDR3 is CASSSQLGVEQYF. The DNA for the CDR3 is TGTGCCAGCAGTTCCCAACTGGGGGTCGAGCAGTACTTC.

This chain uses TRBV27 with TRBJ1-6, with D possibly matching TRBD1 (6 bases). CDR1 and CDR2 (germline): MNHEY, SMNVEV (reference sequence). V was shortened by 8 bases and J by 8 bases, with 13 bases between the two germline ends. The CDR3 loop spans 13 amino acids. The CDR3, as DNA: TGTGCCAGCGGGGGGCTCAATTATTCACCCCTCCACTTT. Translating gives CASGGLNYSPLHF.

This clone appeared a few times. The chain uses TRBV19 and TRBJ1-5; D gene uncertain. V lost 6 bases and J 2 bases, leaving 29 bases between the germline ends. Germline CDR1 reads LNHDA; CDR2 reads SQIVND (reference sequence). The CDR3 extends over 20 amino acids. The CDR3 nucleotides are TGTGCCAGTAGCAATCCCCGGAAGGGTAAAGCGGGTAACGGCAATCAGCCCCAGCATTTT. It translates to CASSNPRKGKAGNGNQPQHF.

V usage is TRBV18 and J usage is TRBJ1-6; 7 bases fit TRBD1. V was pared by 2 bases and J by 10 bases, with 8 bases of the junction left unmatched. The CDR3 sequence is 15 residues long. CDR1 is KGHSH and CDR2 is LQKENI in the germline V gene. CDR3 region: CASSPKTGNSSPLHF. The CDR3 DNA is TGTGCCAGCTCACCAAAGACAGGGAACAGCTCACCCCTCCACTTT.

The V gene is TRBV28, the J gene TRBJ2-7, with D possibly called TRBD1 or TRBD2 (5 bases each). V gave up 3 bases and J gave up 3 bases, with 15 bases separating them. Germline CDR1 reads MDHEN; CDR2 reads SYDVKM. The CDR3 consists of 15 residues. CDR3 nucleotides: TGTGCCAGCAGTTTGACCTCGGGGCCCTTCTACGAGCAGTACTTC. Protein: CASSLTSGPFYEQYF. Full variable domain (outside the CDR3, taken from reference TRBV28 and TRBJ2-7): DVKVTQSSRYLVKRTGEKVFLECVQDMDHENMFWYRQDPGLGLRLIYFSYDVKMKEKGDIPEGYSVSREKKERFSLILESASTNQTSMYLCASSLTSGPFYEQYFGPGTRLTVT.

The rearrangement joins TRBV7-2 to TRBJ2-2; possibly TRBD1 or TRBD2 for D (6 bases each). The CDR3 runs to 16 residues. Germline-derived CDR1 and CDR2 are SGHTA and FQGNSA. V lost 5 bases and J lost 6, with 19 bases in between. This CDR3 is CASSQRGGQLAGELFF. The CDR3 region has the DNA TGTGCCAGCAGCCAGCGTGGGGGGCAATTGGCCGGGGAGCTGTTTTTT.

V gene TRBV7-2 combines with J gene TRBJ1-2, with a possible D match to TRBD1 (5 bases). CDR3 size: 14 residues. V was clipped by 3 bases and J by 5 bases, with 13 bases between them. CDR1 SGHTA and CDR2 FQGNSA come from the germline V gene. The CDR3 loop is CASSLGQGIYGYTF. As DNA, the CDR3 is TGTGCCAGCAGCTTGGGGCAGGGAATTTATGGCTACACCTTC. The complete variable domain, with remaining parts taken from reference TRBV7-2 and TRBJ1-2, reads GAGVSQSPSNKVTEKGKDVELRCDPISGHTALYWYRQSLGQGLEFLIYFQGNSAPDKSGLPSDRFSAERTGGSVSTLTIQRTQQEDSAVYLCASSLGQGIYGYTFGSGTRLTVV.

The V gene is TRBV21-1, the J gene TRBJ2-1. TRBV21-1 has pseudogene status. This CDR3 has 15 amino acids. In DNA form, the CDR3 reads TGTGCCAGCATTTTCCCGGGCCGCGACCTGGGTGAGCAGTTCTTC. Protein sequence: CASIFPGRDLGEQFF.

The J gene is TRBJ1-2, the V gene TRBV6-2 or TRBV6-3; 8 bases map to TRBD1. The CDR3 totals 15 residues. V shed 4 bases, J shed 4 bases, and the junction held 8 bases outside the gene matches. Per germline, CDR1 MNHEY and CDR2 SVGEGT. The CDR3 is CASSLLDRDSYGYTF. The CDR3 DNA reads as TGTGCCAGCAGTTTGCTGGACAGGGACTCCTATGGCTACACCTTC.

The rearrangement links TRBV18 to TRBJ1-1; D ambiguous. The V and J ends lost 2 bases and 2 bases respectively, with 9 bases between them. The CDR3 runs 14 residues. Germline loops: CDR1 KGHSH, CDR2 LQKENI. The CDR3 sequence is CASSPRTLNTEAFF. CDR3 DNA sequence: TGTGCCAGCTCACCAAGGACGTTAAACACTGAAGCTTTCTTT.

J is TRBJ2-2 and V is TRBV19, with a possible D match to TRBD2 (5 bases). V lost 10 bases and J 3 bases, leaving 9 bases between the germline ends. CDR1 is LNHDA and CDR2 is SQIVND in the germline V gene (reference sequence). The length of the CDR3 is 12 residues. CDR3 sequence reads: CATVGDTGELFF. The DNA for the CDR3 is TGTGCCACCGTCGGGGACACCGGGGAGCTGTTTTTT.

The V and J genes are TRBV21-1 and TRBJ2-7. TRBV21-1 represents a pseudogene. There are 15 residues in the CDR3. CDR3 nucleotides: TGTGCCAGCAGAAAAGCGGGACCTAAAACCTACGAGCAGTACTTC. Protein sequence: CASRKAGPKTYEQYF.

CDR3 in amino acids: CASSYGQRNTEAFF. CDR3 nucleotide sequence: TGTGCCAGCAGTTACGGGCAGAGGAACACTGAAGCTTTCTTT. V is TRBV6-5 and J is TRBJ1-1; no clear D. Trimming pared 2 bases from V and 1 base from J, leaving 8 bases between. Germline-derived CDR1 and CDR2 are MNHEY and SVGAGI. The length of the CDR3 is 14 residues.

As for this clone: The CDR3 carries no conserved terminal phenylalanine or tryptophan, so it likely arises from a read error. Because the CDR3's place on the DNA is in doubt, the DNA is left out and the CDR3 is given as listed by TCRdb. V gene TRBV23-1 combines with J gene TRBJ1-4; the table's D call TRBD1 went unverified against the DNA. TRBV23-1 is placed among ORFs of uncertain function. The CDR3 numbers 9 amino acids, ends counted. The CDR3 loop reads CASSRGQFL.

This clone was recorded only once. This chain links TRBV9 with TRBJ1-2, with TRBD1 identical over 10 bases. With 0 bases clipped from V and 4 bases from J, the junction kept 0 bases outside the gene matches. The length of the CDR3 is 14 residues. Germline values: CDR1 SGDLS, CDR2 YYNGEE. The CDR3 loop is CASSVGTGGYGYTF. The CDR3 DNA reads as TGTGCCAGCAGCGTAGGGACAGGGGGCTATGGCTACACCTTC.